These 4 T cell receptor beta chains came from one sample sequenced in a study of metastatic and nonmetastatic thyroid tumors. Via MiXCR, TCRdb re-called the PCR reads. Of tens of thousands of clones in the sample, about 23% were seen once. Patients underwent thyroid surgery, and none had received any treatment before it. Input material: blood. Receptors originate from a male donor with papillary thyroid cancer or a benign thyroid nodule (not recorded which). Some clones in this sample may be carry-over from other donors' samples.

This clone was picked up many times. A much larger clonotype is one base distant, so this may be a read error. V usage is TRBV5-1 and J usage is TRBJ1-2, with TRBD1 matching 7 bases. This CDR3 spans 15 amino acids. Trimming at V came to 4 bases and at J to 6 bases, leaving 12 bases not matched to a gene. The germline V gene has CDR1 SGHRS and CDR2 YFSETQ. CDR3 bases: TGCGCCAGCAGCCAAGCCGGGACAGCTATTAATGGCTACACCTTC. Residues: CASSQAGTAINGYTF.

Ten or more counts support this clone. The genes are TRBV5-4 and TRBJ2-1; 12 positions agree with TRBD2. Germline-derived CDR1 and CDR2 are SGHNT and YYREEE (reference sequence). Trimming removed 2 bases from V and 0 bases from J; junction bases left unmatched: 3. This CDR3 region has 17 residues. The CDR3 region is CASSFPTSGSSYNEQFF. CDR3 DNA sequence: TGTGCCAGCAGCTTCCCGACTAGCGGGAGCTCCTACAATGAGCAGTTCTTC.

This clone was observed many times. The chain is built from TRBV7-2 and TRBJ2-7; TRBD2 agrees at 8 bases. The junction had 10 bases not matched to a gene; V was cut back by 5 bases and J by 4 bases. CDR3 length: 15 amino acids. From germline, CDR1 is SGHTA and CDR2 FQGNSA. DNA for the CDR3: TGTGCCAGCAGCGATACCGGGACTAGAGGATACGAGCAGTACTTC. It is translated as CASSDTGTRGYEQYF.

This clone has a count of ten or more. The chain carries TRBV3-1 and TRBJ2-7; a weak D match, TRBD2 (5 bases). The V gene's germline CDR1 is LGHDT and CDR2 YNNKEL (reference sequence). The CDR3 spans 14 residues. V lost 5 bases and J 3 bases, leaving 14 bases between the germline ends. The CDR3 sequence is CASSISGVNYEQYF. CDR3 nucleotides: TGTGCCAGCAGCATTTCCGGGGTCAACTACGAGCAGTACTTC.